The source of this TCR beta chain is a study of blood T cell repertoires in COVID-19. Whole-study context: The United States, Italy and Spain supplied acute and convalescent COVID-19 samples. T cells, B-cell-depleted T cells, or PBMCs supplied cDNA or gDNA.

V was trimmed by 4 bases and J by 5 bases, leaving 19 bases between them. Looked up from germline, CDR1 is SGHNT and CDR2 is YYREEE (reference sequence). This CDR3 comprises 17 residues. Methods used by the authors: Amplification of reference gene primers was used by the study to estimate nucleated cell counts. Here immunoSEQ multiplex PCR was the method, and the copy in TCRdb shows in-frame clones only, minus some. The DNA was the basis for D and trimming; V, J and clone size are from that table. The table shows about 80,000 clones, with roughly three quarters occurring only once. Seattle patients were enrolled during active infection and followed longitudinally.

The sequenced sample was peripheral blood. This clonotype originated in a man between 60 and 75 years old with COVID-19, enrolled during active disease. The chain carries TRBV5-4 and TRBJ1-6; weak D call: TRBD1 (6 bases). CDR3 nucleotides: TGTGCCAGCAGCACCCGCCCAGGACAGACAAATAATTCACCCCTCCACTTT. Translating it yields CASSTRPGQTNNSPLHF.